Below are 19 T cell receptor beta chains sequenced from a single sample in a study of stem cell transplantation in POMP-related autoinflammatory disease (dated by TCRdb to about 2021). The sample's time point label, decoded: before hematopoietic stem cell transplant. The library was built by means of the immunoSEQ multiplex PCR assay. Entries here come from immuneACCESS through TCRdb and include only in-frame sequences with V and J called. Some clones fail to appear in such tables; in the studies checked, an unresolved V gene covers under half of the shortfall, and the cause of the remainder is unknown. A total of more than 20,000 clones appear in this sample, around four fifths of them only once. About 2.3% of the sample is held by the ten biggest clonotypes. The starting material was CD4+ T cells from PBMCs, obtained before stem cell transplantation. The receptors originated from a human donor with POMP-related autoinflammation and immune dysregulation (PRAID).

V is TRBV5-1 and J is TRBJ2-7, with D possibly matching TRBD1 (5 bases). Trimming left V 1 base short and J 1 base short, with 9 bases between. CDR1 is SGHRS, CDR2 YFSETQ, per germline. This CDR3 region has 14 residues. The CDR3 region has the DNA TGCGCCAGCAGCTTGAGGGGTCAGTCCTACGAGCAGTACTTC. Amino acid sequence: CASSLRGQSYEQYF.

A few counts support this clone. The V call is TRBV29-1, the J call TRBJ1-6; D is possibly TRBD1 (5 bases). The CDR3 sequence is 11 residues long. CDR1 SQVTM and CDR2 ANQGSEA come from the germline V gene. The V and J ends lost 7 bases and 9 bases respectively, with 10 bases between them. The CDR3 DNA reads TGCAGCGCACGACAGAGTTCACCCCTCCACTTT. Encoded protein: CSARQSSPLHF.

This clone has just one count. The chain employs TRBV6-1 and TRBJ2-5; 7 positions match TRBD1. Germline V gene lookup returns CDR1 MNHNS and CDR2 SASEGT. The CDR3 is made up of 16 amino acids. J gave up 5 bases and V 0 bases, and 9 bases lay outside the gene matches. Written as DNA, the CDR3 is TGTGCCAGCAGTGAAGCGCTAAGGGGGCCAGGGGAGACCCAGTACTTC. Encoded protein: CASSEALRGPGETQYF.

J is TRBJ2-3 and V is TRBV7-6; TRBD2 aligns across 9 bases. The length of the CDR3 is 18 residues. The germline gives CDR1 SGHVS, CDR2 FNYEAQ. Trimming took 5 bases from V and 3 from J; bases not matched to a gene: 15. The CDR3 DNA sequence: TGTGCCAGCAGCCGATTTGAGCGGGAGGAGATGAAGACAGATACGCAGTATTTT. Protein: CASSRFEREEMKTDTQYF.

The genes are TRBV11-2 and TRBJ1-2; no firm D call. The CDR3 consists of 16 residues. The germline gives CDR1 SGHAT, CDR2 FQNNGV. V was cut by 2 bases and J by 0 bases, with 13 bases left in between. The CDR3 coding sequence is TGTGCCAGCAGCTTATCGGATGGACCATCTAACTATGGCTACACCTTC. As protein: CASSLSDGPSNYGYTF. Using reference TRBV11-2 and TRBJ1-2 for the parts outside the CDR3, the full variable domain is EAGVAQSPRYKIIEKRQSVAFWCNPISGHATLYWYQQILGQGPKLLIQFQNNGVVDDSQLPKDRFSAERLKGVDSTLKIQPAKLEDSAVYLCASSLSDGPSNYGYTFGSGTRLTVV.

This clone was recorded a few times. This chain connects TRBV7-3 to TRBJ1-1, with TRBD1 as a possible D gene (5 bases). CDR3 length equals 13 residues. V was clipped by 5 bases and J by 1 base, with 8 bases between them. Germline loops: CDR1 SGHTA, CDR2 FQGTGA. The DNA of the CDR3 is TGTGCCAGCAGCGTTACAGGGAACACTGAAGCTTTCTTT. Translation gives CASSVTGNTEAFF.

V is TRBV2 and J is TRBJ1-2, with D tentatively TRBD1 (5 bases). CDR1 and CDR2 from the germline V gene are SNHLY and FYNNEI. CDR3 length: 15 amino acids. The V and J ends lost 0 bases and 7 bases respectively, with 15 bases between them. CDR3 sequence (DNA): TGTGCCAGCAGTGAAGCGCAACCGGGGCTCCGTGGCTACACCTTC. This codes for CASSEAQPGLRGYTF.

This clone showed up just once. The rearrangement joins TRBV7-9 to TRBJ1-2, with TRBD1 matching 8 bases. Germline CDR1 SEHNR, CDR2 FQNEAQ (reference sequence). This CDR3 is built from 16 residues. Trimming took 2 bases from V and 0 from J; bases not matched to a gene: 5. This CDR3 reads CASSLSRTGPNYGYTF. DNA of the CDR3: TGTGCCAGCAGCTTATCTCGGACAGGGCCTAACTATGGCTACACCTTC.

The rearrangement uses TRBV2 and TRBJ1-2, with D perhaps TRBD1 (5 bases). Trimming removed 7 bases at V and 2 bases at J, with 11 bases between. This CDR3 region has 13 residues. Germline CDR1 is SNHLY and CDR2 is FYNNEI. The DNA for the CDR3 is TGTGCCAGCACGGGGGGTAAGAACTATGGCTACACCTTC. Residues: CASTGGKNYGYTF.

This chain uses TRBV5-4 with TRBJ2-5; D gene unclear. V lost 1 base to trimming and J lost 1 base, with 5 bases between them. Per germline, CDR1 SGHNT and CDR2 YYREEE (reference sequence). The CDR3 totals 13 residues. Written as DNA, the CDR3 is TGTGCCAGCAGCTTGCGAGGCCAAGAGACCCAGTACTTC. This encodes CASSLRGQETQYF.

The CDR3 nucleotides read TGTGCCAGTAGTTTCCGCCGGGCGGGAGAGGATGGCGGTACGCAGTATTTT. It codes for CASSFRRAGEDGGTQYF. The rearrangement joins TRBV19 to TRBJ2-3, with 7 bases that match TRBD2. V was clipped by 5 bases and J by 8 bases; unmatched bases: 19. CDR1 is LNHDA, CDR2 SQIVND, per germline (reference sequence). This CDR3 has 17 residues.

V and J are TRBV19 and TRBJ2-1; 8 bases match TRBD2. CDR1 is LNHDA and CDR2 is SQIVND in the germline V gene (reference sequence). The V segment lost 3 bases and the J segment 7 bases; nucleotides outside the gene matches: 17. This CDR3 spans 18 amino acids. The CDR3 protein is CASSIRRHGREGGNEQFF. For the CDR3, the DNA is TGTGCCAGTAGTATCAGGCGACACGGACGGGAGGGAGGGAATGAGCAGTTCTTC.

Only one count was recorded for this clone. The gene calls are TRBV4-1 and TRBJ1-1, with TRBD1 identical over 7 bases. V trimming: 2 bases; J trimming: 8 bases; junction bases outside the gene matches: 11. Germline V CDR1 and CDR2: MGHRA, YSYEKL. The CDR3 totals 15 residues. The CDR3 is CASSQWTPTRGEAFF. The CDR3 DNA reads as TGCGCCAGCAGCCAATGGACCCCGACCAGGGGGGAAGCTTTCTTT.

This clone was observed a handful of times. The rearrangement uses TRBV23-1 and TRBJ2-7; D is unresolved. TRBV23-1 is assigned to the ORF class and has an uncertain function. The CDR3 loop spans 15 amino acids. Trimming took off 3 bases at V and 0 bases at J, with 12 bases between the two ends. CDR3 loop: CASSQYPTSSYEQYF. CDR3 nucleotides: TGCGCCAGCAGTCAGTACCCGACAAGCTCCTACGAGCAGTACTTC.

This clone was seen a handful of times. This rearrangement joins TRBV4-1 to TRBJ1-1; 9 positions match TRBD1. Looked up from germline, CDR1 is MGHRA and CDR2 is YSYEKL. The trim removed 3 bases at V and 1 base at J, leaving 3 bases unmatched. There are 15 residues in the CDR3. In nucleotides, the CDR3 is TGCGCCAGCAGCCACAACAGGGGGCAGAACACTGAAGCTTTCTTT. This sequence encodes CASSHNRGQNTEAFF.

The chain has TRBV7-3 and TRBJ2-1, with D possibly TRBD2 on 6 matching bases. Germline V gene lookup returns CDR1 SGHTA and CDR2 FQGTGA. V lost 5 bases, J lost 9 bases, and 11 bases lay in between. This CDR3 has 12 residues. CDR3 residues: CASSIVGGEQFF. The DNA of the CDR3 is TGTGCCAGCAGCATCGTGGGGGGTGAGCAGTTCTTC.

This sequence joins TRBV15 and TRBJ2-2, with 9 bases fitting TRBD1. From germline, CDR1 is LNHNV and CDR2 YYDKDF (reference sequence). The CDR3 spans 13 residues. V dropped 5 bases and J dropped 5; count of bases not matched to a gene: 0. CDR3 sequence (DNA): TGTGCCACCAGCGACAGGGGGACCGGGGAGCTGTTTTTT. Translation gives CATSDRGTGELFF.

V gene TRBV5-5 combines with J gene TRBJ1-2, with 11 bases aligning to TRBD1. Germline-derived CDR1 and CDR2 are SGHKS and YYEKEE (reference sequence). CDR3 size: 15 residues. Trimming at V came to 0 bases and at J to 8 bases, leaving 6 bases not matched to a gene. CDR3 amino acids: CASSLGPGQGGGYTF. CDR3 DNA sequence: TGTGCCAGCAGCTTGGGACCGGGACAGGGGGGAGGCTACACCTTC.

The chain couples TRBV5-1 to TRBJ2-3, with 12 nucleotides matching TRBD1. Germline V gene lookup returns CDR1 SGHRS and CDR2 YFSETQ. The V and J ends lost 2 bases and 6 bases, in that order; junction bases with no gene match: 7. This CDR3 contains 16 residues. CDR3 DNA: TGCGCCAGCAGCTTACCGGGACAGGGGGCTGCGGATACGCAGTATTTT. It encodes CASSLPGQGAADTQYF.